The T cell receptor (beta chain) described here comes from a study of blood T cell repertoires in COVID-19. Turning to the study itself: T cells, B-cell-depleted T cells, or PBMCs supplied cDNA or gDNA.

The germline gives CDR1 SNHLY, CDR2 FYNNEI. The CDR3 is made up of 12 amino acids. V was clipped by 4 bases and J by 13 bases; unmatched bases: 8. Profiling relied on immunoSEQ multiplex PCR, and the TCRdb table lists in-frame clones only, not all of them. The sample lists some 200,000 clones, about 86% occurring once. The clonotype comes from a woman between 50 and 59 years old with acute COVID-19. The V call is TRBV2, the J call TRBJ2-5; 8 bases agree with TRBD2. The material sequenced was PBMCs or T cells enriched from blood (not recorded which). The CDR3 here is CASSGESSGRYF. DNA of the CDR3: TGTGCCAGCAGTGGGGAATCGAGCGGGAGGTACTTC.